This T cell receptor beta chain is drawn from a study of spatial heterogeneity in lung cancer. The CDR3 totals 15 residues. The V and J ends lost 2 bases and 0 bases respectively, with 11 bases between them. Germline V gives CDR1 SGHNT, CDR2 YYREEE (reference sequence). Time point of the sample: sample taken at primary tumor resection. Unsorted tumor, nontumor lung tissue or cryopreserved PBMC supplied the whole RNA. This clonotype has just a few counts. TCRdb reprocessed the 5' RACE reads via MiXCR and lists one record per CDR3 protein. The data show tens of thousands of distinct CDR3 sequences, about an eighth seen once.

Sequenced material: PBMCs, taken at surgery. The clonotype was recovered from a male donor with early-stage non-small cell lung cancer. The chain carries TRBV5-4 and TRBJ2-5; D is unresolved. In DNA form, the CDR3 reads TGTGCCAGCAGCTTTAAGGGCACAGACCAAGAGACCCAGTACTTC. Protein sequence: CASSFKGTDQETQYF.